This record looks at one T cell receptor (beta chain) sequence and its context. Its antigen is undetermined. Researchers ran the assay at a deep level. The repertoire was sequenced with immunoSEQ multiplex PCR; TCRdb's copy has only in-frame clones and lacks some. The sample carries more than 850,000 clones, around 82% recorded once. The record originates from a study of shared clonotypes between healthy human individuals. Findings of the study overall: For naive CD4 cells, approximately 4.8% of clonotypes were shared across a few donors.

The CDR3 consists of 11 residues. V was shortened by 5 bases and J by 4 bases, with 9 bases between the two germline ends. Per the germline V gene, CDR1 is GTSNPN and CDR2 is SVGIG (reference sequence). Specimen: memory CD4+ T cells from PBMCs. Subset specified: CD45RA-negative fraction. The TCR sequence derives from a man younger than 35 in good health. Some clones in this sample may be carry-over from other donors' samples. The chain employs TRBV30 and TRBJ2-7; D is ambiguous. CDR3 residues: CAWQTEYEQYF. For the CDR3, the DNA is TGTGCCTGGCAGACCGAGTACGAGCAGTACTTC.